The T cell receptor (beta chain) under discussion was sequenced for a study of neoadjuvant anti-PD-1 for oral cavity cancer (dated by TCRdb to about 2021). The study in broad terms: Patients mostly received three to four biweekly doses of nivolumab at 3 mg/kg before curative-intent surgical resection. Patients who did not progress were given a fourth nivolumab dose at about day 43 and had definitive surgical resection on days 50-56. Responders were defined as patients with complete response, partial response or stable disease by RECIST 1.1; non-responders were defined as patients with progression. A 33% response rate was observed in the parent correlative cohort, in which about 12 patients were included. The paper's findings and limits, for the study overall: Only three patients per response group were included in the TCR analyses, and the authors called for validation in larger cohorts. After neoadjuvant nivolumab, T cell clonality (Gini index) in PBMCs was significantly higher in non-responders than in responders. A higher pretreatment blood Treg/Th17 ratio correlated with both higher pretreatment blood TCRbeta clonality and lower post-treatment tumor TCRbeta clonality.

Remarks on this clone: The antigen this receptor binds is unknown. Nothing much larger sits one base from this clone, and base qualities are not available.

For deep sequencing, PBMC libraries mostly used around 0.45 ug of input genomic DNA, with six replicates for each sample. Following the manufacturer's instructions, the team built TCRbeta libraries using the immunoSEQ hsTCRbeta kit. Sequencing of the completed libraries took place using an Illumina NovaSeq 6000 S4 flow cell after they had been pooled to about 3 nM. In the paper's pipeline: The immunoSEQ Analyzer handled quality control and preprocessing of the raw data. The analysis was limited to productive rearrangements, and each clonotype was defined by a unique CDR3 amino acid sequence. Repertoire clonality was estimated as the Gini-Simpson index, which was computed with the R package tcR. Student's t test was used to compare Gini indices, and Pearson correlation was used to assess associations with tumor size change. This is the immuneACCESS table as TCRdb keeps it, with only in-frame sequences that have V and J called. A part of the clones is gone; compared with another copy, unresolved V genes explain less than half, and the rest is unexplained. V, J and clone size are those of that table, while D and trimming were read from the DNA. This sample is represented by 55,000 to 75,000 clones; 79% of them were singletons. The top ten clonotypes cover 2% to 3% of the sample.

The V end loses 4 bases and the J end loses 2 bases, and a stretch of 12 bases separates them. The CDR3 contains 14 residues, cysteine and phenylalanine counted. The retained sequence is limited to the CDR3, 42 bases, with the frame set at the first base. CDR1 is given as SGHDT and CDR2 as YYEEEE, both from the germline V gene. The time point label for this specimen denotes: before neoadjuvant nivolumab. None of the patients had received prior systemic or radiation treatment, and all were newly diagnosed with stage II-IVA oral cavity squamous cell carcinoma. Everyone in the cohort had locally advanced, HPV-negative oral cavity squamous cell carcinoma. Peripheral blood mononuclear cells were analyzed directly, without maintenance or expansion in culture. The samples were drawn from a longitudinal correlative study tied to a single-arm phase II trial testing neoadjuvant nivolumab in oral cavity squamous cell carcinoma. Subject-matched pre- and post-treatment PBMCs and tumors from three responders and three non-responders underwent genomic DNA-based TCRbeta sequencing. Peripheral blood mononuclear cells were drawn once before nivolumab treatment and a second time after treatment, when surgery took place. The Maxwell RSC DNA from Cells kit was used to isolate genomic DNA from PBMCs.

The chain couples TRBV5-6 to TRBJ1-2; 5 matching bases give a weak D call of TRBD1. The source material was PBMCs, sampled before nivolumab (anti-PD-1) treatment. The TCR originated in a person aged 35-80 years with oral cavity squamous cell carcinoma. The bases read TGTGCCAGCAGCGGGGACTTACAGAACTATGGCTACACCTTC. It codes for CASSGDLQNYGYTF.